This is a list of T cell receptor beta chains from one sample in a study of shared clonotypes between healthy human individuals. The method was immunoSEQ multiplex PCR; TCRdb's version includes in-frame clones alone and lacks a portion of them. In the table there are about 2.5 million clones, about nine tenths of which are singletons. The material sequenced was naive CD4+ T cells from PBMCs. The receptors shown here come from a man between 18 and 35 years old in good health. Some clones in this sample may be carry-over from other donors' samples. The CDR3 runs from the conserved cysteine through the conserved F or W. D genes are given only for firm matches. Size is omitted from some rows. Given values are once, few, many or a class for expanded clones.

V gene: TRBV6-5; J gene: TRBJ1-2; clone size: -; D gene: TRBD1; CDR3 DNA: TGTGCCAGCAGTCCGGACAGGGTAGGCTATGGCTACACCTTC; CDR3 protein: CASSPDRVGYGYTF
V gene: TRBV30; J gene: TRBJ1-1; clone size: -; D gene: -; CDR3 DNA: TGTGCCTGGAGTGTTCTCACTGAAGCTTTCTTT; CDR3 protein: CAWSVLTEAFF
V gene: TRBV18; J gene: TRBJ1-5; clone size: -; D gene: -; CDR3 DNA: TGTGCCAGCTCACCACCCGGGACTGGTAGCAATCAGCCCCAGCATTTT; CDR3 protein: CASSPPGTGSNQPQHF
V gene: TRBV2; J gene: TRBJ2-7; clone size: -; D gene: -; CDR3 DNA: TGTGCCAGCAGTGATGCGGGCCACGAGCAGTACTTC; CDR3 protein: CASSDAGHEQYF
V gene: TRBV15; J gene: TRBJ1-5; clone size: -; D gene: -; CDR3 DNA: TGTGCCACCAGCAGGGGTAGGGGCGGTCAGCCCCAGCATTTT; CDR3 protein: CATSRGRGGQPQHF
V gene: TRBV11-2; J gene: TRBJ2-1; clone size: -; D gene: -; CDR3 DNA: TGTGCCAGCAGCTTAGACAGGGCTGAGCAGTTCTTC; CDR3 protein: CASSLDRAEQFF
V gene: TRBV20-1; J gene: TRBJ2-7; clone size: once; D gene: -; CDR3 DNA: TGCAGTGCTTTTAGGGGCTACGAGCAGTACTTC; CDR3 protein: CSAFRGYEQYF
V gene: TRBV7-2; J gene: TRBJ1-1; clone size: -; D gene: -; CDR3 DNA: TGTGCCAGCAGCCCACTACAGGGTGGGATGAACACTGAAGCTTTCTTT; CDR3 protein: CASSPLQGGMNTEAFF
V gene: TRBV28; J gene: TRBJ2-7; clone size: once; D gene: -; CDR3 DNA: TGTGCCAGCAGTTTATTTGGCAGGGGGGCCTACGAGCAGTACTTC; CDR3 protein: CASSLFGRGAYEQYF
V gene: TRBV7-9; J gene: TRBJ2-1; clone size: -; D gene: TRBD2; CDR3 DNA: TGTGCCAGCAGCTTAGACGGGGGAGGGCTAGGATTCAATGAGCAGTTCTTC; CDR3 protein: CASSLDGGGLGFNEQFF
V gene: TRBV19; J gene: TRBJ1-2; clone size: -; D gene: -; CDR3 DNA: TGTGCCAGTAGACCGGACAGTCCACCTTATGGCTACACCTTC; CDR3 protein: CASRPDSPPYGYTF
V gene: TRBV27; J gene: TRBJ1-1; clone size: -; D gene: TRBD1; CDR3 DNA: TGTGCCAGCAGTTTCCTCCGCGACAGGGCAACTGAAGCTTTCTTT; CDR3 protein: CASSFLRDRATEAFF
V gene: TRBV28; J gene: TRBJ2-6; clone size: -; D gene: -; CDR3 DNA: TGTGCCAGCAGTTTCGGTGTCGGGGGCGGCTCTGGGGCCAACGTCCTGACTTTC; CDR3 protein: CASSFGVGGGSGANVLTF
V gene: TRBV7-2; J gene: TRBJ1-1; clone size: -; D gene: -; CDR3 DNA: TGTGCCAGCAGCTTAAGCATGAGGGACACTGAAGCTTTCTTT; CDR3 protein: CASSLSMRDTEAFF
V gene: TRBV25-1; J gene: TRBJ2-5; clone size: -; D gene: -; CDR3 DNA: TGTGCCAGCAGTGAAGGCGCCAAGCCGTCTCGGGAGACCCAGTACTTC; CDR3 protein: CASSEGAKPSRETQYF
V gene: TRBV29-1; J gene: TRBJ1-3; clone size: -; D gene: -; CDR3 DNA: TGCAGCGTTACCGCTGGAAACACCATATATTTT; CDR3 protein: CSVTAGNTIYF
V gene: TRBV2; J gene: TRBJ2-5; clone size: -; D gene: -; CDR3 DNA: TGTGCCAGCACTTACCAAGAGACCCAGTACTTC; CDR3 protein: CASTYQETQYF
V gene: TRBV23-1; J gene: TRBJ2-5; clone size: -; D gene: -; CDR3 DNA: TGCGCCAGCAGCCAAGGCCTACCGGGCCAAGAGACCCAGTACTTC; CDR3 protein: CASSQGLPGQETQYF
V gene: TRBV5-1; J gene: TRBJ2-5; clone size: -; D gene: TRBD2; CDR3 DNA: TGCGCCAGCAGCTTGGGGGGACTAGCGGGAGCACAACAAGAGACCCAGTACTTC; CDR3 protein: CASSLGGLAGAQQETQYF
V gene: TRBV6-6; J gene: TRBJ1-4; clone size: -; D gene: -; CDR3 DNA: TGTGCCAGCAAGGGTGAAAAACTGTTTTTT; CDR3 protein: CASKGEKLFF
V gene: TRBV19; J gene: TRBJ2-3; clone size: -; D gene: -; CDR3 DNA: TGTGCCAGTAGTTCCCAGCCAGGGGCCCGGGCGCAAACTAGCACAGATACGCAGTATTTT; CDR3 protein: CASSSQPGARAQTSTDTQYF
V gene: TRBV5-4; J gene: TRBJ2-3; clone size: -; D gene: -; CDR3 DNA: TGTGCCAGCAGCTCGACTAGTTTGGTAACAGATACGCAGTATTTT; CDR3 protein: CASSSTSLVTDTQYF
V gene: TRBV5-6; J gene: TRBJ2-2; clone size: -; D gene: -; CDR3 DNA: TGTGCCAGCAGCGTGTCGGCCGCAGAGCTGTTTTTT; CDR3 protein: CASSVSAAELFF
V gene: TRBV9; J gene: TRBJ2-1; clone size: -; D gene: TRBD2; CDR3 DNA: TGTGCCAGCAGCATCACTAGCGGGAGGTACAATGAGCAGTTCTTC; CDR3 protein: CASSITSGRYNEQFF
V gene: TRBV6-4; J gene: TRBJ2-3; clone size: -; D gene: -; CDR3 DNA: TGTGCCAGCAGTGAAGGGGCAGGGCGCACAGATACGCAGTATTTT; CDR3 protein: CASSEGAGRTDTQYF
V gene: TRBV5-1; J gene: TRBJ1-1; clone size: -; D gene: -; CDR3 DNA: TGCGCCAGCACATTTCGGGATCTTAACACTGAAGCTTTCTTT; CDR3 protein: CASTFRDLNTEAFF
V gene: TRBV7-9; J gene: TRBJ2-7; clone size: -; D gene: -; CDR3 DNA: TGTGCCAGCAGCGGCGGCGGGTACGAGCAGTACTTC; CDR3 protein: CASSGGGYEQYF
V gene: TRBV7-2; J gene: TRBJ2-5; clone size: once; D gene: -; CDR3 DNA: TGTGCCAGCAGCTTAGAGCAGGGTTGGGCAGAGACCCAGTACTTC; CDR3 protein: CASSLEQGWAETQYF